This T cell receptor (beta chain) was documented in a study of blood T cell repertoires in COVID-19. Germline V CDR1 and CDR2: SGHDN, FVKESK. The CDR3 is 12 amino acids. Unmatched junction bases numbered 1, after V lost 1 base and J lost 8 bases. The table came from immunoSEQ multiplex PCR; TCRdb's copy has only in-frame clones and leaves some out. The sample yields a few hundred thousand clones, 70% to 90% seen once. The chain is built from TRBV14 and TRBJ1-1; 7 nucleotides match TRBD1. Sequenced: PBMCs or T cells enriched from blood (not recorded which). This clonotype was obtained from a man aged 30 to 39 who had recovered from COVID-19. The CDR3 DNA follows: TGTGCCAGCAGCCAAGTAGGGGGCGAAGCTTTCTTT. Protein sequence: CASSQVGGEAFF.